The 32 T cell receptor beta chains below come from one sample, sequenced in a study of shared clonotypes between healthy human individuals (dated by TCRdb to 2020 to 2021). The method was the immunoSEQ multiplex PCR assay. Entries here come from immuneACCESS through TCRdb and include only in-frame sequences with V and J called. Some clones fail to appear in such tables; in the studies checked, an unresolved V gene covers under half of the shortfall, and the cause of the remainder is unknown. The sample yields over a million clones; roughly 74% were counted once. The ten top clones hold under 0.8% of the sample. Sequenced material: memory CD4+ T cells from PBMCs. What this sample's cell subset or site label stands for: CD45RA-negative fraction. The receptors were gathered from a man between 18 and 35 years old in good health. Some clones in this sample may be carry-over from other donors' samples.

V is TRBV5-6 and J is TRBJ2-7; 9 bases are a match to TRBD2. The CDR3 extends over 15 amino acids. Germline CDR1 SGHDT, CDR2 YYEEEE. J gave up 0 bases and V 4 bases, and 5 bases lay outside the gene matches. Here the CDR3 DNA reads TGTGCCAGCAGCAGCCTAGCGGGGTTCTCCTACGAGCAGTACTTC. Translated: CASSSLAGFSYEQYF.

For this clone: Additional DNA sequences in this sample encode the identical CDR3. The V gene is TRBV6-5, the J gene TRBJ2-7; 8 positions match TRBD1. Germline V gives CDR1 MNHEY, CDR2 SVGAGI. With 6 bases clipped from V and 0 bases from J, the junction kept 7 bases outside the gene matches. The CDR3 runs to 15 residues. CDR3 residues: CASSRTGRSSYEQYF. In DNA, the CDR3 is TGTGCCAGCAGCAGGACAGGGAGGAGCTCCTACGAGCAGTACTTC.

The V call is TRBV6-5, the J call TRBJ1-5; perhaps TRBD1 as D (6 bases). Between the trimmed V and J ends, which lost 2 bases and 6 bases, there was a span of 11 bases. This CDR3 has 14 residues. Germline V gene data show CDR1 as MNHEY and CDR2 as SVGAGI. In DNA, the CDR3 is TGTGCCAGCAGTTACCGCCAGGGGATTCAGCCCCAGCATTTT. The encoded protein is CASSYRQGIQPQHF.

The CDR3 loop is CASSSDRVSNQPQHF. The CDR3, as DNA: TGTGCCAGCAGTTCTGACAGGGTAAGCAATCAGCCCCAGCATTTT. The chain carries TRBV2 and TRBJ1-5; 7 nucleotides line up with TRBD1. This CDR3 region has 15 residues. Germline lookup yields CDR1 SNHLY and CDR2 FYNNEI. Unmatched junction bases numbered 5, after V lost 5 bases and J lost 1 base.

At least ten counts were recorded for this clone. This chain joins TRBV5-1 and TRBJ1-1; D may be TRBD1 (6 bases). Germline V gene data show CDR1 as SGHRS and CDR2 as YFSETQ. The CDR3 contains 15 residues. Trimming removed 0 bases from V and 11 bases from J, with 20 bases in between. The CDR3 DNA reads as TGCGCCAGCAGCTTGGCGGGGGCCGGGCGAGCTCCGGCTTTCTTT. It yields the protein CASSLAGAGRAPAFF.

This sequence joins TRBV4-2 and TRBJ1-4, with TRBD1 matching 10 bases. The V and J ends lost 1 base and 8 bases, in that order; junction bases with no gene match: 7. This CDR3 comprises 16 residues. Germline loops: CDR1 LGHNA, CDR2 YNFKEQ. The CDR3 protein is CASSQGDRGRDEKLFF. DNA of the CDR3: TGTGCCAGCAGCCAAGGAGACAGGGGGCGAGACGAAAAACTGTTTTTT.

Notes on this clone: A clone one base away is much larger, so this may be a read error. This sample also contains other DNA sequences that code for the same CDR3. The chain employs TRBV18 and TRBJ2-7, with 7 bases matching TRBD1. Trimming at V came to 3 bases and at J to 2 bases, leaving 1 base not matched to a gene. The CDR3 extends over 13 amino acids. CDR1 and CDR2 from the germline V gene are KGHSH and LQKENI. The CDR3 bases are TGTGCCAGCTCACCGGGACAGACCTACGAGCAGTACTTC. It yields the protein CASSPGQTYEQYF.

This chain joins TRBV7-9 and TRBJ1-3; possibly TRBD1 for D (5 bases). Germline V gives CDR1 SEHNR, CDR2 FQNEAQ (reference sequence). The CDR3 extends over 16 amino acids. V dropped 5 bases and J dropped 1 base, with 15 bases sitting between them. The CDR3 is CASSRIDRLSGNTIYF. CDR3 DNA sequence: TGTGCCAGCAGCCGCATTGACAGACTATCTGGAAACACCATATATTTT.

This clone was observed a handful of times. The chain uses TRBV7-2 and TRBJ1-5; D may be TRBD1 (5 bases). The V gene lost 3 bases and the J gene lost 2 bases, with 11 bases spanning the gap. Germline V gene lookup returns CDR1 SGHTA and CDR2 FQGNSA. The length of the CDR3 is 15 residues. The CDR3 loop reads CASSFDSYGNQPQHF. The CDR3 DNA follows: TGTGCCAGCAGCTTCGACAGCTATGGCAATCAGCCCCAGCATTTT.

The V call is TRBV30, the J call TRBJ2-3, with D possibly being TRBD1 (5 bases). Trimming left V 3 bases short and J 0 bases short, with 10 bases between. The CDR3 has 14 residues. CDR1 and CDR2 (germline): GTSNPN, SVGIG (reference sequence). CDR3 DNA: TGTGCCTGGAGGCAAGGGGCTAGCACAGATACGCAGTATTTT. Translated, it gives CAWRQGASTDTQYF.

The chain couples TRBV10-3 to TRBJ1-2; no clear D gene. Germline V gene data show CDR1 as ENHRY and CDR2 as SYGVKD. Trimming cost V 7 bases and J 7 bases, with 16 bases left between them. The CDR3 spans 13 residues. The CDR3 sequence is CAITGEGRGGYTF. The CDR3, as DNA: TGTGCCATCACTGGAGAGGGCCGGGGTGGCTACACCTTC.

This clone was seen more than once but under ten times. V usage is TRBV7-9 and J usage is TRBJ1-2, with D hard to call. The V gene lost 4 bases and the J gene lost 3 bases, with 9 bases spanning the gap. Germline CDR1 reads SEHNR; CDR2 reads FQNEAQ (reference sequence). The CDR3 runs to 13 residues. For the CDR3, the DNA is TGTGCCAGCAGCTCCACCATAGACTATGGCTACACCTTC. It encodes CASSSTIDYGYTF. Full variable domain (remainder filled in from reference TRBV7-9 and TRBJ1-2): DTGVSQNPRHKITKRGQNVTFRCDPISEHNRLYWYRQTLGQGPEFLTYFQNEAQLEKSRLLSDRFSAERPKGSFSTLEIQRTEQGDSAMYLCASSSTIDYGYTFGSGTRLTVV.

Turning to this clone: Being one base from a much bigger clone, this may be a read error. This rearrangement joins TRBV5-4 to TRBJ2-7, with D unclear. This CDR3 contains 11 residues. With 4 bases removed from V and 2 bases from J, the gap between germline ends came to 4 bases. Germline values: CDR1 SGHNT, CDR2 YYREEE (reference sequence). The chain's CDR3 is CASSGAYEQYF. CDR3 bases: TGTGCCAGCAGCGGGGCCTACGAGCAGTACTTC.

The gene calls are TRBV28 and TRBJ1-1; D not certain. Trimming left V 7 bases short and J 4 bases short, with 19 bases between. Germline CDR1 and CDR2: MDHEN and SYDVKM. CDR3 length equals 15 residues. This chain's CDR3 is CASTGRRFGSTEAFF. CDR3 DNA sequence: TGTGCCAGCACCGGAAGGAGATTTGGGAGCACTGAAGCTTTCTTT.

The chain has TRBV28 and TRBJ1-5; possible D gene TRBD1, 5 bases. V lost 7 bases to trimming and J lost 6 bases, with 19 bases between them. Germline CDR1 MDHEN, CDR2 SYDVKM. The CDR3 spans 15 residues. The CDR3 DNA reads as TGTGCCAGCACTCCCACGGGGAGGGGCGGTCAGCCCCAGCATTTT. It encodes CASTPTGRGGQPQHF.

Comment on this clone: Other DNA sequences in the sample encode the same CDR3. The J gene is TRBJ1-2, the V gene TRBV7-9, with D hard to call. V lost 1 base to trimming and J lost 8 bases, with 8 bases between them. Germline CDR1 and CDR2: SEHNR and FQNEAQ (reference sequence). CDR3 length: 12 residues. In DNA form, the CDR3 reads TGTGCCAGCAGCTTAGATTCTGGGGGCTACACCTTC. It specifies CASSLDSGGYTF.

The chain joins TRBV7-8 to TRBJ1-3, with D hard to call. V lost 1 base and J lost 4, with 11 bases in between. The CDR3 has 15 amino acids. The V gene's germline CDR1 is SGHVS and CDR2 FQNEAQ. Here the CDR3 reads CASSLGFLPGNTIYF. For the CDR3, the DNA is TGTGCCAGCAGCTTAGGTTTCCTCCCGGGAAACACCATATATTTT.

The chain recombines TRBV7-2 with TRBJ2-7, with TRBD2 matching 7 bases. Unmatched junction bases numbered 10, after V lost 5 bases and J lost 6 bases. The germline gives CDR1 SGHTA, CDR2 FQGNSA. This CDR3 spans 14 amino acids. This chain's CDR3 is CASSHPGTTAEQYF. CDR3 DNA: TGTGCCAGCAGCCATCCCGGGACTACAGCCGAGCAGTACTTC.

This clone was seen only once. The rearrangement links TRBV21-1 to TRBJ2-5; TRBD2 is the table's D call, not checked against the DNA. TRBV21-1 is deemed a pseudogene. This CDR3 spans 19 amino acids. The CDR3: CASSHSGTSGSVGWETQYF. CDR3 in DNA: TGTGCCAGCAGCCATTCCGGGACTAGCGGGAGTGTTGGGTGGGAGACCCAGTACTTC.

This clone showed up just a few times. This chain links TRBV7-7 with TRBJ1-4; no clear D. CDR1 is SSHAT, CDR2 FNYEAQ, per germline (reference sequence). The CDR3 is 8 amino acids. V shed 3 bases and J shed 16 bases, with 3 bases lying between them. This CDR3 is CASSFGFF. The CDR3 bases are TGTGCCAGCAGCTTCGGGTTTTTT.

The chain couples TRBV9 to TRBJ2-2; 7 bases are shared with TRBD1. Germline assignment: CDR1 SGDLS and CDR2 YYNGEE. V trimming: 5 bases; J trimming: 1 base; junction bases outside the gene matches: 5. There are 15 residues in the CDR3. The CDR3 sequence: CASRSGTENTGELFF. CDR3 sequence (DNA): TGTGCCAGCAGAAGTGGGACAGAGAACACCGGGGAGCTGTTTTTT.

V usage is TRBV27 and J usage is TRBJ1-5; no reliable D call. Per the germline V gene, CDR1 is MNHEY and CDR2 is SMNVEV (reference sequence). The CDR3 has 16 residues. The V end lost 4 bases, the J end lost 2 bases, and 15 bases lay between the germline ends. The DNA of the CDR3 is TGTGCCAGCAGTTCAAGGCGGGTATTGGGCAATCAGCCCCAGCATTTT. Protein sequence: CASSSRRVLGNQPQHF.

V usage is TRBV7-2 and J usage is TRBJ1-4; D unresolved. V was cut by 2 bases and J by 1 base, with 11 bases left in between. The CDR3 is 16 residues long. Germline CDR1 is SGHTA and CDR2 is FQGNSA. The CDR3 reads CASSLLGSGTNEKLFF. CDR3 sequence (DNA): TGTGCCAGCAGCTTATTGGGGTCGGGAACTAATGAAAAACTGTTTTTT.

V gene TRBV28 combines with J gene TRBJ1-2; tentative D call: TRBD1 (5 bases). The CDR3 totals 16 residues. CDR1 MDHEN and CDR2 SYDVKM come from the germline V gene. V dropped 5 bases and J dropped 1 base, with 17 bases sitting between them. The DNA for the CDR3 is TGTGCCAGCAGTCCCGACAGCCGGCCCGTTAACTATGGCTACACCTTC. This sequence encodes CASSPDSRPVNYGYTF.

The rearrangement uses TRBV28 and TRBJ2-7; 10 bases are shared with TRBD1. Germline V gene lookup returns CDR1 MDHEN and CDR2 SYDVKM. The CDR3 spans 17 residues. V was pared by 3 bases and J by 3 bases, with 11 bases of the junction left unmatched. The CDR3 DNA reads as TGTGCCAGCAGTTTCTCTATCCGGGACAGGGGCCTCTACGAGCAGTACTTC. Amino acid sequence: CASSFSIRDRGLYEQYF.

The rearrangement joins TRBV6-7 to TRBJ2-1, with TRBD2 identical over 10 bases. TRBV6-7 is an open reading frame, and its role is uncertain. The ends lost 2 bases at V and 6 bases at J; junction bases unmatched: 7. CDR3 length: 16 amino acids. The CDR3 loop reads CASSYESGRDFNEQFF. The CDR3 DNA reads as TGTGCCAGCAGTTACGAAAGCGGGAGGGACTTCAATGAGCAGTTCTTC.

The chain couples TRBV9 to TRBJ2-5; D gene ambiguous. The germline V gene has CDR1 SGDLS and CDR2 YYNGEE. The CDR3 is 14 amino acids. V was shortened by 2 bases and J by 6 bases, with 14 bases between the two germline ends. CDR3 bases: TGTGCCAGCAGCGTTAATCCTGAATCGCAGACCCAGTACTTC. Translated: CASSVNPESQTQYF.

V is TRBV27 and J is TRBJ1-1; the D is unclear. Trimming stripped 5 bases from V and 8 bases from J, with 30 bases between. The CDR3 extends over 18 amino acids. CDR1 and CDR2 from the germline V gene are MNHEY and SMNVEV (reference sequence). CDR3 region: CASSHGRLGSTLLKEAFF. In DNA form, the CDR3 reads TGTGCCAGCAGTCATGGGCGACTGGGCTCCACCCTCCTGAAGGAAGCTTTCTTT.

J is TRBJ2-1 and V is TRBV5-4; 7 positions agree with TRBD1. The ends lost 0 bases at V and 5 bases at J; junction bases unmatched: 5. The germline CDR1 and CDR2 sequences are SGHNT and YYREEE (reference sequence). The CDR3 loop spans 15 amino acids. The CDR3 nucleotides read TGTGCCAGCAGCTTGGGACAGGGAGTTAACAATGAGCAGTTCTTC. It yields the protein CASSLGQGVNNEQFF.

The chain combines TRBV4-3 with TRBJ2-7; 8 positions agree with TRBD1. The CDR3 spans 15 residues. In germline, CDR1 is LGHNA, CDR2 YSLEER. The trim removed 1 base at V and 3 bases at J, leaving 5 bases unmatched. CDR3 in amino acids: CASSQVYGQGYEQYF. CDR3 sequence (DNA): TGCGCCAGCAGCCAAGTTTACGGACAGGGCTACGAGCAGTACTTC.

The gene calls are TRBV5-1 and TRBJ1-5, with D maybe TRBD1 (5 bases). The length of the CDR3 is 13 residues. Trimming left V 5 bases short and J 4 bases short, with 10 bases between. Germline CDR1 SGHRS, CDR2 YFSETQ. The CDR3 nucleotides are TGCGCCAGCAGGCGGGACCCTAATCAGCCCCAGCATTTT. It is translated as CASRRDPNQPQHF.

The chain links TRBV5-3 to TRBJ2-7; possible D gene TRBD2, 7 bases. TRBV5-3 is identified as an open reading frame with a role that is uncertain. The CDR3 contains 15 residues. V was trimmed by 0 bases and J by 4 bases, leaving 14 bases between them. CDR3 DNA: TGTGCCAGAAGCTTGGAAGGGGGGGCGAGGTACGAGCAGTACTTC. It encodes CARSLEGGARYEQYF.